The subject of this entry is one TCR beta chain. Its specificity is not known. This sample was taken from a study of cytomegalovirus exposure and HLA in healthy donors. The overall study: Of about 400 genotyped donors, 65% to 85% clustered with self-reported Caucasian donors. Overall study results and limits: TCR beta sequences reportedly predicted the HLA-A and HLA-B alleles of most subjects accurately. Later analysis demonstrated an association between a missense DCLRE1C variant and TCR beta V- and J-gene trimming.

The germline V gene encodes CDR1 SGHDT and CDR2 YYEEEE. Trimming shortened V by 3 bases and J by 3 bases, and 16 bases separated the two germline ends. The CDR3 extends over 16 amino acids. PCR used 60 Vbeta primers and 13 Jbeta primers. Sequencing used immunoSEQ multiplex PCR; TCRdb keeps in-frame clones, though not all of them. Its listing shows more than 55,000 clones. The origin of this receptor is a woman in her 40s in good health and CMV-seropositive. The chain carries TRBV5-6 and TRBJ2-1; D possibly corresponds to TRBD1 (6 bases). Sequenced: PBMCs. The CDR3 DNA reads as TGTGCCAGCAGCTCCCTCAGGGGAAGTATCTACAATGAGCAGTTCTTC. This translates into CASSSLRGSIYNEQFF.